This T cell receptor (beta chain) was captured by sequencing in a study of blood T cell repertoires in COVID-19 (dated by TCRdb to the early 2020s). About the full investigation: The collaborator samples originated in the United States, Italy and Spain and spanned the acute and convalescent phases of COVID-19. Deeply sampled blood TCRbeta repertoires from subjects exposed to, actively infected with, or recovered from COVID-19 were included in the dataset. Nearly every sample came with metadata listing a de-identified subject ID, COVID-19 status, age in years and sex. Where HLA class I and class II types were available, the types were taken from metadata supplied by the sample provider, not from assay-based typing. The repertoires were released in a freely available public database meant as a resource for research on the immune response to SARS-CoV-2. The prospective study material was composed of cDNA or gDNA derived from T cells, B-cell-depleted T cells, or PBMCs. Samples came from the ongoing ImmuneRACE study (first 160 participants) plus 1,254 subjects from 6 global collaborators.

In Seattle, one collaborating source enrolled patients while the infection was active and tracked those patients longitudinally over the course of disease. Each collaborating institution followed its own protocols to collect whole blood in K2EDTA tubes. Collaborator samples were shipped for TCRbeta analysis as frozen whole blood, isolated PBMCs, or DNA extracted from either sample type. With regard to this clone: This receptor's antigen is unknown. No quality values exist for individual bases; no much larger clone is one base distant.

Study-wide findings and limitations: Clinical and demographic metadata were provided uncurated, with the amount varying by source and participant.

The immunoSEQ Assay, a bias-controlled multiplex PCR, was used to amplify TCRbeta CDR3 regions from genomic DNA. On the study's bioinformatics: The number of nucleated cells in each sample was estimated by amplification of reference gene primers within the assay. To quantify the absolute abundance of each unique TCRbeta CDR3 rearrangement, sequence reads were collapsed and filtered. For each sample, productive Simpson clonality was calculated as the square root of Simpson's diversity index over productive rearrangements. TCRdb mirrors the immuneACCESS table, restricted to in-frame sequences. Some clones are absent from its copies; in checked studies, under half trace to an unresolved V gene, and the reason for the others is unknown. V and J calls and clone size are given by that table; D and trimming were obtained from the DNA. The sample table records 250,000 to 300,000 clones; 90% of these occur just once. Of the sample, about 2.1% is held by the ten largest clones.

Trimming removed 3 bases from V and 2 bases from J, leaving 14 bases between the germline ends. Reading the germline V gene (reference sequence) gives CDR1 DFQATT and CDR2 SNEGSKA. The CDR3 measures 15 amino acids from cysteine to phenylalanine. Kept here is only the CDR3 DNA, which spans 45 bases and is read in frame from base 1. The chain couples TRBV20-1 to TRBJ1-5; a confident D gene designation cannot be given. This clonotype was obtained from a woman in her sixties with COVID-19, enrolled during active disease. Sample: peripheral blood. The CDR3 has the sequence CSASPSGMGNQPQHF. The DNA sequence is as follows: TGCAGTGCTAGTCCCTCGGGGATGGGCAATCAGCCCCAGCATTTT.